These T cell receptor beta chains were read from a single sample in a study of regulatory T cells in long-lasting Graves disease. TCRdb re-called the multiplex PCR reads with MiXCR, one entry per CDR3 protein. The data contain 530,000 or so distinct CDR3 sequences, about 13% of them seen just once; the ten biggest clones take up approximately 9.3%. These same records also appear under a second study, on T cells in Graves' hyperthyroidism and ophthalmopathy.

The input for sequencing was peripheral blood mononuclear cells (PBMCs), taken at new diagnosis, from a patient treated with antithyroid drugs. Receptors were obtained from a man younger than 40 with Graves disease. CDR3s include the opening cysteine and the closing phenylalanine or tryptophan. Fields, in order: D gene, V gene, J gene, clone size, CDR3 protein, CDR3 DNA. A D gene is named only where the DNA matches it firmly. Clone size appears in some rows only: once, few, many, or a class for an expanded clone.

d_call: .
v_call: TRBV7-2
j_call: TRBJ2-5
clone_size: .
cdr3_aa: CASSPTESQETQYF
cdr3_nt: TGTGCCAGCAGCCCGACTGAGAGCCAAGAGACCCAGTACTTC

d_call: TRBD2
v_call: TRBV5-5
j_call: TRBJ2-1
clone_size: few
cdr3_aa: CASSPTPTSGLGNNEQFF
cdr3_nt: TGTGCCAGCAGCCCGACCCCGACTAGCGGCCTAGGAAACAATGAGCAGTTCTTC

d_call: TRBD1
v_call: TRBV12-3/TRBV12-4
j_call: TRBJ1-1
clone_size: .
cdr3_aa: CASLWGDRGRVTEAFF
cdr3_nt: TGTGCCAGCCTCTGGGGGGACAGGGGGAGGGTCACTGAAGCTTTCTTT

d_call: .
v_call: TRBV6-2/TRBV6-3
j_call: TRBJ2-5
clone_size: many
cdr3_aa: CATKGGETQYF
cdr3_nt: TGTGCCACTAAAGGGGGAGAGACCCAGTACTTC

d_call: TRBD2
v_call: TRBV20-1
j_call: TRBJ2-7
clone_size: .
cdr3_aa: CSARDFPASGTYEQYF
cdr3_nt: TGCAGTGCTAGAGATTTTCCGGCTAGCGGCACCTACGAGCAGTACTTC

d_call: TRBD2
v_call: TRBV4-1
j_call: TRBJ2-7
clone_size: few
cdr3_aa: CASSQDPAGSSYEQYF
cdr3_nt: TGCGCCAGCAGCCAAGACCCAGCGGGGAGCTCCTACGAGCAGTACTTC

d_call: .
v_call: TRBV27
j_call: TRBJ2-5
clone_size: many
cdr3_aa: CARTGKETQYF
cdr3_nt: TGTGCCAGGACGGGAAAAGAGACCCAGTACTTC

d_call: TRBD1
v_call: TRBV6-1
j_call: TRBJ2-3
clone_size: many
cdr3_aa: CASSERTGTDTQYF
cdr3_nt: TGTGCCAGCAGTGAACGGACAGGGACAGATACGCAGTATTTT

d_call: .
v_call: TRBV11-1
j_call: TRBJ2-7
clone_size: once
cdr3_aa: CASSNKRDGGSYEQYF
cdr3_nt: TGTGCCAGCAGCAACAAAAGGGACGGGGGCTCCTACGAGCAGTACTTC

d_call: TRBD2
v_call: TRBV7-2
j_call: TRBJ2-7
clone_size: many
cdr3_aa: CASSSLAGGGEQYF
cdr3_nt: TGTGCCAGCAGCTCGCTAGCGGGAGGAGGAGAGCAGTACTTC

d_call: TRBD2
v_call: TRBV29-1
j_call: TRBJ2-1
clone_size: .
cdr3_aa: CSVLGPSALAGRISYNEQFF
cdr3_nt: TGCAGCGTTTTAGGTCCGTCGGCACTAGCGGGGAGAATCTCCTACAATGAGCAGTTCTTC

d_call: TRBD2
v_call: TRBV12-3/TRBV12-4
j_call: TRBJ2-7
clone_size: many
cdr3_aa: CASGTSGGSSSYEQYF
cdr3_nt: TGTGCCAGCGGGACTAGCGGGGGATCGTCTTCCTACGAGCAGTACTTC

d_call: .
v_call: TRBV12-3/TRBV12-4
j_call: TRBJ1-2
clone_size: many
cdr3_aa: CASSSDIYYGYTF
cdr3_nt: TGTGCCAGCAGCAGTGACATATACTATGGCTACACCTTC

d_call: .
v_call: TRBV7-2
j_call: TRBJ2-7
clone_size: many
cdr3_aa: CASSLRGGGAYEQYF
cdr3_nt: TGTGCCAGCAGCTTACGGGGAGGAGGGGCCTACGAGCAGTACTTC

d_call: TRBD1
v_call: TRBV6-2/TRBV6-3
j_call: TRBJ1-1
clone_size: few
cdr3_aa: CASNGQGLNTEAFF
cdr3_nt: TGTGCCAGCAATGGACAGGGGCTGAACACTGAAGCTTTCTTT

d_call: TRBD2
v_call: TRBV20-1
j_call: TRBJ2-5
clone_size: .
cdr3_aa: CSATRLALGETQYF
cdr3_nt: TGCAGTGCTACCCGACTAGCGCTGGGGGAGACCCAGTACTTC

d_call: .
v_call: TRBV18
j_call: TRBJ2-7
clone_size: .
cdr3_aa: CASSHREGGVYEQYF
cdr3_nt: TGTGCCAGCTCTCACAGGGAGGGGGGGGTCTACGAGCAGTACTTC

d_call: TRBD1
v_call: TRBV19
j_call: TRBJ1-2
clone_size: .
cdr3_aa: CASRTRDRDYGYTF
cdr3_nt: TGTGCCAGTCGAACCCGGGACAGGGACTATGGCTACACCTTC

d_call: .
v_call: TRBV11-3
j_call: TRBJ2-1
clone_size: many
cdr3_aa: CASSFREAEQFF
cdr3_nt: TGTGCCAGCAGCTTCAGGGAGGCTGAGCAGTTCTTC

d_call: .
v_call: TRBV2
j_call: TRBJ2-5
clone_size: many
cdr3_aa: CASLLQETQYF
cdr3_nt: TGTGCCAGCTTGTTACAGGAGACCCAGTACTTC

d_call: .
v_call: TRBV12-3/TRBV12-4
j_call: TRBJ2-7
clone_size: many
cdr3_aa: CASSLQQGYEQYF
cdr3_nt: TGTGCCAGCAGTCTCCAACAGGGCTACGAGCAGTACTTC

d_call: .
v_call: TRBV9
j_call: TRBJ1-1
clone_size: many
cdr3_aa: CASSPLQGLSEAFF
cdr3_nt: TGTGCCAGCAGCCCTTTGCAGGGCCTTTCTGAAGCTTTCTTT

d_call: .
v_call: TRBV7-9
j_call: TRBJ2-2
clone_size: many
cdr3_aa: CASSFWDTGELFF
cdr3_nt: TGTGCCAGCAGCTTCTGGGACACCGGGGAGCTGTTTTTT

d_call: .
v_call: TRBV20-1
j_call: TRBJ2-5
clone_size: many
cdr3_aa: CSARLNQETQYF
cdr3_nt: TGCAGTGCTAGACTAAACCAAGAGACCCAGTACTTC

d_call: .
v_call: TRBV27
j_call: TRBJ2-7
clone_size: few
cdr3_aa: CASSFKEPHEQYF
cdr3_nt: TGTGCCAGCAGTTTTAAGGAGCCCCACGAGCAGTACTTC

d_call: TRBD1
v_call: TRBV29-1
j_call: TRBJ1-2
clone_size: few
cdr3_aa: CGVETGEGYGYTF
cdr3_nt: TGCGGCGTTGAAACAGGGGAAGGCTATGGCTACACCTTC

d_call: .
v_call: TRBV6-1
j_call: TRBJ1-4
clone_size: many
cdr3_aa: CASSGSNEKLFF
cdr3_nt: TGTGCCAGCAGTGGGTCTAATGAAAAACTGTTTTTT

d_call: TRBD2
v_call: TRBV5-1
j_call: TRBJ2-5
clone_size: .
cdr3_aa: CASSPGPGGPGETQYF
cdr3_nt: TGCGCCAGCAGCCCGGGCCCGGGAGGGCCGGGGGAGACCCAGTACTTC

d_call: TRBD1
v_call: TRBV24-1
j_call: TRBJ1-2
clone_size: few
cdr3_aa: CATRDQGARGGYTF
cdr3_nt: TGTGCCACCAGGGATCAGGGGGCGCGCGGTGGCTACACCTTC

d_call: TRBD1
v_call: TRBV5-1
j_call: TRBJ2-7
clone_size: many
cdr3_aa: CASSFGQGDEQYF
cdr3_nt: TGCGCCAGCAGCTTCGGACAGGGGGACGAGCAGTACTTC

d_call: TRBD2
v_call: TRBV7-9
j_call: TRBJ2-1
clone_size: many
cdr3_aa: CASSLVGGRSYNEQFF
cdr3_nt: TGTGCCAGCAGCTTAGTAGGCGGGAGATCCTACAATGAGCAGTTCTTC

d_call: TRBD1
v_call: TRBV12-5
j_call: TRBJ2-3
clone_size: .
cdr3_aa: CASAPTGIGTDTQYF
cdr3_nt: TGTGCTAGTGCGCCGACAGGGATCGGCACAGATACGCAGTATTTT

d_call: .
v_call: TRBV4-1
j_call: TRBJ2-7
clone_size: .
cdr3_aa: CASSQVGGSEQYF
cdr3_nt: TGCGCCAGCAGCCAAGTTGGGGGTAGCGAGCAGTACTTC

d_call: .
v_call: TRBV13
j_call: TRBJ1-1
clone_size: .
cdr3_aa: CASSHLGGGNAEAFF
cdr3_nt: TGTGCCAGCAGCCATTTGGGGGGAGGGAACGCTGAAGCTTTCTTT

d_call: .
v_call: TRBV30
j_call: TRBJ2-2
clone_size: many
cdr3_aa: CAWRVTGVPGELFF
cdr3_nt: TGTGCCTGGAGGGTGACGGGAGTTCCCGGGGAGCTGTTTTTT

d_call: .
v_call: TRBV3-1
j_call: TRBJ2-7
clone_size: .
cdr3_aa: CASSQGNHEQYF
cdr3_nt: TGTGCCAGCAGCCAAGGGAACCACGAGCAGTACTTC

d_call: TRBD1
v_call: TRBV6-4
j_call: TRBJ1-5
clone_size: .
cdr3_aa: CASSPWTGQPQHF
cdr3_nt: TGTGCCAGCAGTCCCTGGACAGGGCAGCCCCAGCATTTT

d_call: .
v_call: TRBV7-2
j_call: TRBJ2-1
clone_size: many
cdr3_aa: CASSLMGRNNEQFF
cdr3_nt: TGTGCCAGCAGCTTAATGGGAAGGAACAATGAGCAGTTCTTC

d_call: .
v_call: TRBV19
j_call: TRBJ1-1
clone_size: .
cdr3_aa: CASTLFGISEAFF
cdr3_nt: TGTGCCAGTACCCTCTTCGGGATTTCTGAAGCTTTCTTT

d_call: .
v_call: TRBV29-1
j_call: TRBJ2-7
clone_size: many
cdr3_aa: CSVEDGDSYEQYF
cdr3_nt: TGCAGCGTTGAAGACGGGGATTCCTACGAGCAGTACTTC

d_call: .
v_call: TRBV18
j_call: TRBJ2-3
clone_size: few
cdr3_aa: CASLSGALSDTQYF
cdr3_nt: TGTGCCAGCTTGTCCGGGGCCCTTTCAGATACGCAGTATTTT

d_call: .
v_call: TRBV10-3
j_call: TRBJ1-1
clone_size: .
cdr3_aa: CATKNTEASF
cdr3_nt: TGTGCCACCAAAAACACTGAAGCTTCCTTT

d_call: TRBD2
v_call: TRBV3-1
j_call: TRBJ2-7
clone_size: many
cdr3_aa: CASSTSGRTSYEQYF
cdr3_nt: TGTGCCAGCAGCACCAGCGGGAGGACCTCCTACGAGCAGTACTTC

d_call: TRBD2
v_call: TRBV19
j_call: TRBJ2-1
clone_size: many
cdr3_aa: CASSSDSGSSYNEQFF
cdr3_nt: TGTGCCAGTAGTAGCGATAGCGGGAGCTCCTACAATGAGCAGTTCTTC

d_call: .
v_call: TRBV7-2
j_call: TRBJ2-7
clone_size: few
cdr3_aa: CASSIIVGHSYEQYF
cdr3_nt: TGTGCCAGCAGCATAATCGTAGGACACTCCTACGAGCAGTACTTC

d_call: .
v_call: TRBV24-1
j_call: TRBJ2-1
clone_size: .
cdr3_aa: CATRQDNEQFF
cdr3_nt: TGTGCCACCAGACAAGACAATGAGCAGTTCTTC

d_call: TRBD2
v_call: TRBV2
j_call: TRBJ2-1
clone_size: many
cdr3_aa: CASSATSGSSYNEQFF
cdr3_nt: TGTGCCAGCAGTGCGACTAGCGGCAGCTCCTACAATGAGCAGTTCTTC

d_call: .
v_call: TRBV10-3
j_call: TRBJ1-3
clone_size: few
cdr3_aa: CAITPTASGNTIYF
cdr3_nt: TGTGCCATCACCCCGACAGCCTCTGGAAACACCATATATTTT

d_call: TRBD2
v_call: TRBV30
j_call: TRBJ2-2
clone_size: many
cdr3_aa: CAWSPSGRGELFF
cdr3_nt: TGTGCCTGGAGTCCTAGCGGGAGAGGGGAGCTGTTTTTT

d_call: .
v_call: TRBV27
j_call: TRBJ1-6
clone_size: many
cdr3_aa: CASSDRRDNSPLHF
cdr3_nt: TGTGCCAGCAGCGATAGAAGGGATAATTCACCCCTCCACTTT

d_call: TRBD1
v_call: TRBV20-1
j_call: TRBJ1-2
clone_size: .
cdr3_aa: CSARTGVGEVRYGYTF
cdr3_nt: TGCAGTGCTAGAACAGGGGTCGGCGAGGTTCGCTATGGCTACACCTTC

d_call: TRBD2
v_call: TRBV6-1
j_call: TRBJ2-5
clone_size: few
cdr3_aa: CASSEGGGQYF
cdr3_nt: TGTGCCAGCAGTGAAGGGGGGGGTCAGTACTTC

d_call: TRBD2
v_call: TRBV12-3/TRBV12-4
j_call: TRBJ2-5
clone_size: many
cdr3_aa: CASTLFKILAGVQETQYF
cdr3_nt: TGTGCCAGCACCCTCTTCAAGATTTTAGCGGGGGTACAAGAGACCCAGTACTTC

d_call: .
v_call: TRBV6-5
j_call: TRBJ1-5
clone_size: many
cdr3_aa: CASSYAGTFNQPQHF
cdr3_nt: TGTGCCAGCAGTTACGCCGGGACATTTAATCAGCCCCAGCATTTT

d_call: .
v_call: TRBV7-9
j_call: TRBJ1-1
clone_size: few
cdr3_aa: CASSPRGGATEAFF
cdr3_nt: TGTGCCAGCAGCCCTAGGGGGGGGGCCACTGAAGCTTTCTTT